This TCR beta chain was captured in a study of post-analysis software for immune sequencing data. The CDR3 covers 14 residues. Germline CDR1 is SGHTA and CDR2 is FQGNSA. Between the trimmed V and J ends, which lost 2 bases and 3 bases, there was a span of 11 bases. The TCR beta cDNA libraries carried unique molecular identifiers. A single record per CDR3 protein comes from TCRdb applying MiXCR to the PCR reads. Among hundreds of thousands of distinct CDR3 sequences listed, about 57% were seen once. General study findings and limits: The study found TRBV5-6, TRBV5-1 and TRBV20-1 among about 5 TRBV segments more frequent in patients than controls. When compared against controls, multiple sclerosis patients showed significantly lower normalized Chao1 diversity.

Regarding this clonotype: Its cognate antigen is unknown.

Sequenced material: blood. The receptor's source is a girl between 5 and 17 years old with multiple sclerosis. The rearrangement links TRBV7-2 to TRBJ2-7; D not resolved. The CDR3 sequence: CASSLMELSYEQYF. Written as DNA, the CDR3 is TGTGCCAGCAGCTTAATGGAGCTCAGCTACGAGCAGTACTTC.